By sample share, the clone carrying this TCR beta chain is medium-sized. The data belong to a study of T cells in Graves' hyperthyroidism and ophthalmopathy. TCR beta CDR3 regions were amplified from RNA transcripts. In the first-round RT-PCR of the TCR CDR3, the HTBI primer set was used. A single record per CDR3 protein comes from TCRdb applying MiXCR to the multiplex PCR reads. The sample holds a few hundred thousand distinct CDR3 sequences; less than 15% are singletons and the top ten take 9% to 9.5%. With V trimmed by 2 bases and J by 8 bases, 5 bases remained unmatched. The CDR3 has 14 residues. Looked up from germline, CDR1 is MNHEY and CDR2 is SVGAGI.

Specimen: blood. The chain has TRBV6-5 and TRBJ2-1; 8 bases are shared with TRBD1. The TCR sequence derives from a woman aged 18-29 years with Graves' hyperthyroidism. This CDR3 is CASSYGQGADEQFF. As DNA, the CDR3 is TGTGCCAGCAGTTACGGGCAGGGGGCCGATGAGCAGTTCTTC.